What follows describes a single T cell receptor beta chain. Its specific antigen is unknown. No base-level quality is on record; no much larger clone is a single base apart. CDR1 and CDR2 are drawn from the germline V gene (reference sequence): MNHNY, SVGAGI. From the cysteine through the phenylalanine, the CDR3 covers 14 amino acids. Solely the CDR3 DNA is kept, with 42 bases framed from the first base. Relative to germline, V is missing 2 bases and J is missing 1 base, with 2 bases of the junction outside any gene match. At diagnosis, peripheral blood, uninvolved tumor-adjacent lung and tumor were collected and stored as a combination of fresh-frozen and FFPE material. Blood samples were analyzed as peripheral blood mononuclear cells for TCR repertoire profiling. The sample is drawn from a study of T cells in localized non-small cell lung cancer (dated by TCRdb to between 2020 and 2021). Describing the broader study: T cell repertoires of some 240 early-stage NSCLC patients were analyzed, with tumors being compared against uninvolved tumor-adjacent lungs. The cohort comprised around 250 treatment-naïve NSCLC patients with resected, localized lung tumors. The mean age of the NSCLC patients was less than 70 years, with 130 or so men and 100 to 110 women. Broad study findings and their caveats: A median of around 60 of the top 100 tumor clones turned up in the paired uninvolved adjacent lung, and 25 to 30 of those clones also ranked among the top 100 of that same adjacent lung. Longer overall survival was associated with higher blood T cell density, whereas shorter survival was associated with higher adjacent-lung clonality. Uninvolved tumor-adjacent lung showed the highest T cell clonality, higher than tumor, which suggests more focused antigenic responses in the uninvolved tumor-adjacent lung. Because multi-region tumor sequencing was not done, intratumor heterogeneity could not be ruled out. Since the design was exploratory, TCR variables were selected using unadjusted p-values with no false-discovery rate correction.

The immunoSEQ Assay was used to sequence TCR beta CDR3 regions from DNA. Processing in the source paper ran as follows. T cell density was computed as TCR beta template counts normalized to usable DNA estimated by amplifying housekeeping genes. The preseqR package was used to estimate richness by extrapolating to 400,000 templates for PBMC samples and to 120,000 templates for tissue samples. Clonality was defined as one minus Pielou's evenness. To identify tissue-enriched TCRs, differential abundance testing was run on productive amino-acid clonotypes with a minimum total count of 5 and an alpha of 0.1. Repertoire overlap between compartments was quantified with the Jaccard Index and Morisita Overlap Index. GLIPH grouped TCR beta CDR3s together with public tetramer-defined viral CDR3s, and a viral motif had to include at least three viral sequences and also show V-gene enrichment. Sourced from immuneACCESS, this table was stored by TCRdb with only in-frame sequences that have V and J called. A share of the clones is absent; for the studies checked, an unresolved V gene accounts for under half, and the remainder has no known explanation. The V and J calls and clone size come from that table; D and trimming were worked out from the DNA. In all, the sample holds 90,000 or so clones, and about 87% of those were seen once. Roughly 15% of the sample lies in the top ten.

The origin of this receptor is a man aged 40 to 75 with stage I squamous cell lung carcinoma. Sequencing used peripheral blood, obtained before any cancer treatment. Here the chain combines TRBV6-6 and TRBJ2-7, with 7 central nucleotides matching TRBD1. The bases read TGTGCCAGCAGTTACGAACAGGGGTCCTACGAGCAGTACTTC. This gives the protein CASSYEQGSYEQYF.